There are a few counts of the clone carrying this T cell receptor beta chain. V trimming: 0 bases; J trimming: 2 bases; junction bases outside the gene matches: 1. CDR3 length equals 16 residues. Germline V lookup: CDR1 MRHNA, CDR2 SNTAGT. Researchers ran the PCR with 60 Vbeta and 13 Jbeta primers. TCRdb's table, derived via immunoSEQ multiplex PCR, lists solely in-frame clones and lacks some. The sample carries around 76,000 clones, 73% recorded once. This entry belongs to a study of cytomegalovirus exposure and HLA in healthy donors. Sequencing was performed on PBMCs. The J gene is TRBJ2-3, the V gene TRBV6-4; TRBD2 aligns across 11 bases. This sequence was found in a woman between 40 and 50 years old in good health and CMV-seropositive. The CDR3 DNA sequence: TGTGCCAGCAGTGACTCTAGCGGGGGGGCCACAGATACGCAGTATTTT. Translated, it gives CASSDSSGGATDTQYF.